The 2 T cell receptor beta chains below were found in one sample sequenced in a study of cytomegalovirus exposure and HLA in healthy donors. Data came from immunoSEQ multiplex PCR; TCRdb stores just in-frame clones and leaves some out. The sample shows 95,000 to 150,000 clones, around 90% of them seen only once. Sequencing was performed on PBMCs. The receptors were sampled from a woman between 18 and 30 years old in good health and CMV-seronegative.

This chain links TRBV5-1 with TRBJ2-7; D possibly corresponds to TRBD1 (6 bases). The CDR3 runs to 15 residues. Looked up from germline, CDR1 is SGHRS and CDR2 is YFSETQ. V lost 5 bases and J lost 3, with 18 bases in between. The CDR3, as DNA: TGCGCCAGCAGTCAGGGGCCAGGGTTCAGCTACGAGCAGTACTTC. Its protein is CASSQGPGFSYEQYF.

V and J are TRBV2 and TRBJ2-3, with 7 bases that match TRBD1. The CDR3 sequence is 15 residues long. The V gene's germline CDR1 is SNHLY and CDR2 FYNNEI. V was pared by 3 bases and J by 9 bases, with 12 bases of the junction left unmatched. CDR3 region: CASSEEGGRVSTQYF. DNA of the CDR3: TGTGCCAGCAGTGAGGAAGGGGGCCGGGTCTCCACGCAGTATTTT. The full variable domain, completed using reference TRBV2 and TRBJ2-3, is EPEVTQTPSHQVTQMGQEVILRCVPISNHLYFYWYRQILGQKVEFLVSFYNNEISEKSEIFDDQFSVERPDGSNFTLKIRSTKLEDSAMYFCASSEEGGRVSTQYFGPGTRLTVL.